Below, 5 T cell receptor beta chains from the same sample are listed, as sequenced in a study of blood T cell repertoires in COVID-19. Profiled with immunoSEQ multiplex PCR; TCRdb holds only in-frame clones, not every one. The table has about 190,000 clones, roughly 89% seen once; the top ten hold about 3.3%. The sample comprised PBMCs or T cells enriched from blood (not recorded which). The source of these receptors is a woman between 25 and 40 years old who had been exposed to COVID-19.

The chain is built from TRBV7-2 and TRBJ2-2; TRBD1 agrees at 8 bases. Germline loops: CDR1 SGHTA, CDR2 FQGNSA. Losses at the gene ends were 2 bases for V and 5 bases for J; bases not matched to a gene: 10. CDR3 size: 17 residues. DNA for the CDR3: TGTGCCAGCAGCTTAACACAGATGAACAGGGGGACCGGGGAGCTGTTTTTT. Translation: CASSLTQMNRGTGELFF.

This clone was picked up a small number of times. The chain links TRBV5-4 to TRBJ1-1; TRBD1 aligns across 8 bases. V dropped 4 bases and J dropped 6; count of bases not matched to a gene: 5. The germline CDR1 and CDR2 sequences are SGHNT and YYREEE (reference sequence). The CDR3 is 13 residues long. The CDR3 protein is CASSAGQGPEAFF. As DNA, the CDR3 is TGTGCCAGCAGCGCAGGACAGGGCCCTGAAGCTTTCTTT.

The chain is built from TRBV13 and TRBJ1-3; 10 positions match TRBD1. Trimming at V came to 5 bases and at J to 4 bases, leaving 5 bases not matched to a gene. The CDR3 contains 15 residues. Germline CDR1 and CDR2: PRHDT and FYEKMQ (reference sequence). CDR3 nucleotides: TGTGCCAGCAGCATGGGACAGGGGCAAGGAAACACCATATATTTT. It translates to CASSMGQGQGNTIYF.

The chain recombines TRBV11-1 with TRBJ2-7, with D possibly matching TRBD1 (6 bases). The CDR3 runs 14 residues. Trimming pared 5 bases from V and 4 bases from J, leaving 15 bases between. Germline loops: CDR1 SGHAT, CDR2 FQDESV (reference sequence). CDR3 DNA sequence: TGTGCCAGCAGCCTGCCAGGGACAACATACGAGCAGTACTTC. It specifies CASSLPGTTYEQYF.

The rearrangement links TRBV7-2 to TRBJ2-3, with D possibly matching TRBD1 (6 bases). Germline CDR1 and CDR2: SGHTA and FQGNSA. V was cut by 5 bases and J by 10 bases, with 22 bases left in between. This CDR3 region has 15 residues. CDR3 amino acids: CASSAPEGGPDPQYF. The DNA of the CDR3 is TGTGCCAGCAGCGCCCCGGAAGGGGGACCCGATCCGCAGTATTTT. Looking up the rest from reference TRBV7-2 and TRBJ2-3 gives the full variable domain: GAGVSQSPSNKVTEKGKDVELRCDPISGHTALYWYRQSLGQGLEFLIYFQGNSAPDKSGLPSDRFSAERTGGSVSTLTIQRTQQEDSAVYLCASSAPEGGPDPQYFGPGTRLTVL.